Following are 15 T cell receptor beta chains from one sample sequenced in a study of cytomegalovirus exposure and HLA in healthy donors. With 60 Vbeta and 13 Jbeta primers, the PCR was carried out. Profiling relied on immunoSEQ multiplex PCR, and the TCRdb table lists in-frame clones only, not all of them. This table has roughly 89,000 clones, approximately 68% appearing once. Sequencing used PBMCs. The receptors here all came from a woman aged 45-60 years in good health and CMV-seropositive.

J is TRBJ2-7 and V is TRBV13; TRBD1 might be the D (5 bases). The germline V gene has CDR1 PRHDT and CDR2 FYEKMQ (reference sequence). Trimming took off 11 bases at V and 1 base at J, with 15 bases between the two ends. This CDR3 region has 13 residues. CDR3 bases: TGTGCCTCCAGCAGGGCAACATCCTACGAGCAGTACTTC. Translating it yields CASSRATSYEQYF.

The CDR3 DNA is TGTGCCAGCAGCTTAATGGGCAGCACAGATACGCAGTATTTT. It codes for CASSLMGSTDTQYF. J is TRBJ2-3 and V is TRBV7-3; D unresolved. Trimming removed 1 base from V and 0 bases from J, with 5 bases in between. The length of the CDR3 is 14 residues. Germline V gene lookup returns CDR1 SGHTA and CDR2 FQGTGA.

The rearrangement joins TRBV5-6 to TRBJ2-1; D unresolved. The CDR3 is 13 residues long. Deletions cut 4 bases from V and 7 bases from J, with 12 bases between. Germline CDR1 SGHDT, CDR2 YYEEEE. CDR3 amino acids: CASSPAPGNEQFF. CDR3 coding DNA: TGTGCCAGCAGCCCGGCCCCGGGTAATGAGCAGTTCTTC.

This clone was detected only a few times. V usage is TRBV7-9 and J usage is TRBJ2-5; TRBD2 matches 8 bases. The germline gives CDR1 SEHNR, CDR2 FQNEAQ (reference sequence). The CDR3 totals 17 residues. V dropped 5 bases and J dropped 4; count of bases not matched to a gene: 15. CDR3 sequence: CASSAYDGGAIGETQYF. In DNA form, the CDR3 reads TGTGCCAGCAGCGCCTACGACGGGGGGGCTATAGGAGAGACCCAGTACTTC.

The genes are TRBV30 and TRBJ2-6; tentative D call: TRBD2 (7 bases). The ends were cut back, 5 bases at V and 4 bases at J, with 15 bases in the middle. The CDR3 is made up of 15 amino acids. The germline V gene has CDR1 GTSNPN and CDR2 SVGIG (reference sequence). Here the CDR3 DNA reads TGTGCCTGGGATGGGGGGGCGGGGGGGGCCAACGTCCTGACTTTC. Protein product: CAWDGGAGGANVLTF.

The chain employs TRBV5-8 and TRBJ1-1, with a tentative D call TRBD1 (5 bases). V shed 0 bases and J shed 1 base, with 10 bases lying between them. The CDR3 sequence is 15 residues long. CDR1 SGHTS and CDR2 YDEGEE come from the germline V gene. The CDR3 DNA is TGTGCCAGCAGCTTGGATCAGGGCTGGAACACTGAAGCTTTCTTT. Translation: CASSLDQGWNTEAFF.

DNA for the CDR3: TGCGCCAGCAGGGGGCTTGAATCTAGCACAGATACGCAGTATTTT. This encodes CASRGLESSTDTQYF. The chain is built from TRBV10-2 and TRBJ2-3; weak D call: TRBD1 (5 bases). V dropped 6 bases and J dropped 0 bases, with 13 bases sitting between them. Germline CDR1 reads WSHSY; CDR2 reads SAAADI. The CDR3 is 15 residues long.

This clone was counted a few times. Other DNA sequences from this sample encode an identical CDR3 as well. The chain has TRBV4-2 and TRBJ2-7, with 9 bases identical to TRBD1. This CDR3 comprises 12 residues. Germline loops: CDR1 LGHNA, CDR2 YNFKEQ. The V segment lost 4 bases and the J segment 7 bases; nucleotides outside the gene matches: 2. The CDR3 here is CASSLDRGEQYF. The CDR3 DNA reads as TGTGCCAGCAGCCTCGACAGGGGGGAGCAGTACTTC.

The CDR3 protein is CASSYRQYNSPLHF. The CDR3 nucleotides are TGTGCCAGCAGTTACAGACAGTATAATTCACCCCTCCACTTT. V gene TRBV6-5 combines with J gene TRBJ1-6, with D perhaps TRBD1 (5 bases). This CDR3 is built from 14 residues. Trimming cost V 2 bases and J 4 bases, with 6 bases left between them. CDR1 MNHEY and CDR2 SVGAGI come from the germline V gene.

This clone was counted between two and nine times. This chain uses TRBV5-6 with TRBJ1-6; D call uncertain. Per germline, CDR1 SGHDT and CDR2 YYEEEE. Between the trimmed V and J ends, which lost 2 bases and 0 bases, there was a span of 6 bases. The length of the CDR3 is 15 residues. The CDR3 is CASSFKSSYNSPLHF. For the CDR3, the DNA is TGTGCCAGCAGCTTCAAGAGCTCCTATAATTCACCCCTCCACTTT.

V and J are TRBV19 and TRBJ1-2; D unresolved. The CDR3 consists of 14 residues. Trimming stripped 3 bases from V and 0 bases from J, with 8 bases between. CDR1 is LNHDA and CDR2 is SQIVND in the germline V gene (reference sequence). This CDR3 reads CASSMGTTNYGYTF. CDR3 DNA sequence: TGTGCCAGTAGTATGGGCACCACTAACTATGGCTACACCTTC. Supplemented by reference TRBV19 and TRBJ1-2, the full variable domain reads DGGITQSPKYLFRKEGQNVTLSCEQNLNHDAMYWYRQDPGQGLRLIYYSQIVNDFQKGDIAEGYSVSREKKESFPLTVTSAQKNPTAFYLCASSMGTTNYGYTFGSGTRLTVV.

The genes are TRBV6-1 and TRBJ1-2, with a tentative D call TRBD1 (6 bases). Trimming removed 0 bases at V and 5 bases at J, with 16 bases between. The CDR3 totals 16 residues. Germline V gene sequence: CDR1 MNHNS, CDR2 SASEGT. Here the CDR3 DNA reads TGTGCCAGCAGTGAAGCGGGGATTCACAGGGAATATGGCTACACCTTC. It is translated as CASSEAGIHREYGYTF.

This clone was detected a few times. The chain couples TRBV5-6 to TRBJ1-1; 8 bases are a match to TRBD1. Germline trimming cut 4 bases from V and 5 bases from J; bases unmatched to any gene: 4. Germline V CDR1 and CDR2: SGHDT, YYEEEE. CDR3 size: 13 residues. The CDR3 DNA reads as TGTGCCAGCAGCGAAACAGGGGGTACTGAAGCTTTCTTT. Its protein product is CASSETGGTEAFF.

The chain combines TRBV2 with TRBJ2-2, with 13 positions matching TRBD2. The J segment lost 7 bases and the V segment lost 2 bases, leaving 4 bases of the junction unmatched. This CDR3 spans 16 amino acids. The germline V gene has CDR1 SNHLY and CDR2 FYNNEI. Here the CDR3 DNA reads TGTGCCAGCAGTGAAACTAGCGGGGGGGCCGGCGGGGAGCTGTTTTTT. The encoded protein is CASSETSGGAGGELFF.

This clone is a singleton in its sample. The chain recombines TRBV9 with TRBJ1-1; no firm D call. V was pared by 3 bases and J by 6 bases, with 9 bases between. This CDR3 has 12 amino acids. CDR1 SGDLS and CDR2 YYNGEE come from the germline V gene. The CDR3 nucleotides are TGTGCCAGCAGCGGCCCCGGGGCTGAAGCTTTCTTT. The encoded protein is CASSGPGAEAFF.